The source of this T cell receptor beta chain is a study of T cell responses to AZD1222 COVID-19 vaccine. Overall study results and limits: CD4 TCRs linked to vaccination spanned spike, dominating at 160-218 and 743-854. Seropositivity was recorded at baseline in only a handful of AZD1222 recipients.

Deletions cut 5 bases from V and 7 bases from J, with 15 bases between. The CDR3 spans 15 residues. Looked up from germline, CDR1 is LGHNA and CDR2 is YNFKEQ. Produced via immunoSEQ multiplex PCR; TCRdb's table is partial and in-frame only. The table includes some 280,000 clones, 90% to 95% detected once. To note about this clone: Its antigen is currently unknown.

The receptor was isolated from an adult who received the AZD1222 COVID-19 vaccine. V usage is TRBV4-2 and J usage is TRBJ1-6; D ambiguous. Sequences were derived from peripheral blood, sampled 28 days after the second AZD1222 dose. The chain's CDR3 is CASSSRVDSNSPLHF. CDR3 bases: TGTGCCAGCAGCTCAAGGGTCGATAGCAATTCACCCCTCCACTTT.